These 30 T cell receptor beta chains share one sample of origin, sequenced in a study of T cell changes during pregnancy in multiple sclerosis. Using immunoSEQ multiplex PCR, the repertoire was profiled, and TCRdb retains in-frame clones only, with some absent. The top ten hold roughly 1.7% of the sample, which has approximately 100,000 clones, about 90% seen once. The specimen comprised peripheral blood, sampled after pregnancy. Receptors originate from a female donor with multiple sclerosis, enrolled in a pregnancy study.

V gene TRBV6-5 combines with J gene TRBJ1-5; D is ambiguous. Germline CDR1 and CDR2: MNHEY and SVGAGI. The CDR3 totals 14 residues. V lost 4 bases to trimming and J lost 0 bases, with 7 bases between them. CDR3 loop: CASSSGDSNQPQHF. The CDR3 nucleotides are TGTGCCAGCAGTTCCGGGGATAGCAATCAGCCCCAGCATTTT.

This chain uses TRBV7-2 with TRBJ1-6; maybe TRBD1 (6 bases). The germline CDR1 and CDR2 sequences are SGHTA and FQGNSA. V was pared by 2 bases and J by 7 bases, with 15 bases between. The CDR3 runs 16 residues. CDR3 sequence: CASSLNFGTSNSPLHF. In nucleotides, the CDR3 is TGTGCCAGCAGCTTAAATTTCGGGACAAGCAATTCACCCCTCCACTTT.

This chain connects TRBV9 to TRBJ2-2; 8 bases are a match to TRBD2. V shed 4 bases, J shed 4 bases, and the junction held 3 bases outside the gene matches. Germline loops: CDR1 SGDLS, CDR2 YYNGEE. The CDR3 length is 14 residues. CDR3: CASSPGGSTGELFF. DNA for the CDR3: TGTGCCAGCAGCCCGGGGGGGTCCACCGGGGAGCTGTTTTTT.

The chain links TRBV13 to TRBJ2-7, with D tentatively TRBD1 (6 bases). Trimming removed 5 bases from V and 2 bases from J, with 13 bases in between. Germline CDR1 is PRHDT and CDR2 is FYEKMQ (reference sequence). The CDR3 spans 14 residues. CDR3 sequence (DNA): TGTGCCAGCAGCCTCAGGGACAAGCCCTACGAGCAGTACTTC. Encoded protein: CASSLRDKPYEQYF.

The chain combines TRBV18 with TRBJ2-7; 10 bases agree with TRBD2. CDR3 length: 17 amino acids. Germline V CDR1 and CDR2: KGHSH, LQKENI. Losses at the gene ends were 3 bases for V and 5 bases for J; bases not matched to a gene: 13. Here the CDR3 reads CASSPFRPAGGLDEQYF. The CDR3 DNA reads as TGTGCCAGCTCACCCTTTCGACCAGCGGGAGGGCTGGACGAGCAGTACTTC.

This sequence joins TRBV5-8 and TRBJ1-6, with TRBD1 matching 7 bases. The germline gives CDR1 SGHTS, CDR2 YDEGEE. This CDR3 is 14 amino acids long. Unmatched junction bases numbered 5, after V lost 1 base and J lost 10 bases. The CDR3 region is CASSLTGASSPLHF. CDR3 in DNA: TGTGCCAGCAGCTTGACAGGGGCCTCGTCACCCCTCCACTTT.

This chain links TRBV7-7 with TRBJ1-1; D remains ambiguous. Germline V CDR1 and CDR2: SSHAT, FNYEAQ (reference sequence). This CDR3 spans 13 amino acids. V was cut by 4 bases and J by 1 base, with 7 bases left in between. This CDR3 reads CASSSNRNTEAFF. The DNA for the CDR3 is TGTGCCAGCAGCTCTAACAGGAACACTGAAGCTTTCTTT.

CDR3 nucleotide sequence: TGTGCCAGCAGTGAAGGGGACTCCTATGGCTACACCTTC. Protein product: CASSEGDSYGYTF. This sequence joins TRBV6-1 and TRBJ1-2, with D perhaps TRBD1 (5 bases). The V and J ends lost 1 base and 4 bases respectively, with 7 bases between them. The CDR3 is 13 residues long. Germline assignment: CDR1 MNHNS and CDR2 SASEGT.

This clone was counted only a few times. The chain couples TRBV10-3 to TRBJ1-2, with a weak D call TRBD1 (6 bases). Germline V gene sequence: CDR1 ENHRY, CDR2 SYGVKD. The ends were cut back, 7 bases at V and 2 bases at J, with 11 bases in the middle. The CDR3 covers 13 residues. The CDR3 DNA follows: TGTGCCATCACTCCAGGGGAAAACTATGGCTACACCTTC. Amino acids: CAITPGENYGYTF.

The rearrangement links TRBV2 to TRBJ2-7; D might be TRBD1 (5 bases). The CDR3 sequence is 13 residues long. Germline-derived CDR1 and CDR2 are SNHLY and FYNNEI. The V and J ends lost 6 bases and 0 bases respectively, with 9 bases between them. The CDR3 is CASSADNSYEQYF. CDR3 nucleotides: TGTGCCAGCAGCGCGGACAACTCCTACGAGCAGTACTTC.

This chain links TRBV5-6 with TRBJ2-7, with D unresolved. The V end was cut by 4 bases, the J end by 6 bases, with 11 bases between. Germline V lookup: CDR1 SGHDT, CDR2 YYEEEE. There are 12 residues in the CDR3. The CDR3 reads CASSAYFGEQYF. The CDR3 nucleotides are TGTGCCAGCAGCGCGTACTTCGGCGAGCAGTACTTC.

The chain uses TRBV6-5 and TRBJ1-2; TRBD1 matches at 7 bases. Losses at the gene ends were 2 bases for V and 7 bases for J; bases not matched to a gene: 4. The CDR3 loop spans 13 amino acids. Germline-derived CDR1 and CDR2 are MNHEY and SVGAGI. CDR3 in DNA: TGTGCCAGCAGTTACCAGGGGGAGGTTGGCTACACCTTC. Translation: CASSYQGEVGYTF.

The chain recombines TRBV16 with TRBJ2-7; possible D gene TRBD2, 5 bases. Trimming removed 2 bases from V and 3 bases from J, with 14 bases in between. Germline-derived CDR1 and CDR2 are KGHSY and FQNENV. CDR3 length: 15 residues. CDR3 nucleotides: TGTGCCAGCAGCCAACTCGGGGATGTACTCTACGAGCAGTACTTC. It yields the protein CASSQLGDVLYEQYF.

The V gene is TRBV4-2, the J gene TRBJ2-5, with D possibly TRBD2 on 7 matching bases. V lost 1 base and J 5 bases, leaving 17 bases between the germline ends. CDR1 is LGHNA, CDR2 YNFKEQ, per germline. The length of the CDR3 is 16 residues. The CDR3 sequence: CASSQANRRGGETQYF. The CDR3 nucleotides read TGTGCCAGCAGCCAAGCGAATAGGAGGGGGGGCGAGACCCAGTACTTC.

The chain employs TRBV12-5 and TRBJ2-4; 7 bases map to TRBD1. This CDR3 spans 17 amino acids. V was clipped by 5 bases and J by 4 bases; unmatched bases: 14. The germline gives CDR1 LGHNT, CDR2 FRNRAP. The CDR3 spells CASGIRKRRDRKNIQYF. CDR3 nucleotide sequence: TGTGCTAGTGGTATCCGAAAACGCCGGGACAGAAAAAACATTCAGTACTTC.

The chain links TRBV5-4 to TRBJ2-7; tentatively, D is TRBD1 (6 bases). V gave up 0 bases and J gave up 6 bases, with 13 bases separating them. The CDR3 has 14 residues. Germline CDR1 and CDR2: SGHNT and YYREEE (reference sequence). This CDR3 reads CASSLGGRGVEQYF. CDR3 DNA sequence: TGTGCCAGCAGCTTGGGGGGCAGGGGAGTCGAGCAGTACTTC.

The rearrangement joins TRBV27 to TRBJ2-5; 9 bases fit TRBD1. J was trimmed by 5 bases and V by 5 bases; bases with no gene match: 15. This CDR3 has 17 amino acids. CDR1 and CDR2 from the germline V gene are MNHEY and SMNVEV (reference sequence). CDR3 sequence (DNA): TGTGCCAGCAGTCTGGACGCCGGGACAGGGTTGAGGGAGACCCAGTACTTC. Residues: CASSLDAGTGLRETQYF.

This chain links TRBV5-1 with TRBJ1-1; maybe TRBD1 (5 bases). Trimming shortened V by 2 bases and J by 4 bases, and 9 bases separated the two germline ends. CDR1 and CDR2 from the germline V gene are SGHRS and YFSETQ. The CDR3 runs 13 residues. CDR3 nucleotide sequence: TGCGCCAGCAGCTTTCAAGGGGTCACTGAAGCTTTCTTT. Its translation: CASSFQGVTEAFF.

This rearrangement joins TRBV18 to TRBJ2-6; TRBD2 is a possible D gene (5 bases). Trimming cost V 3 bases and J 2 bases, with 8 bases left between them. The CDR3 length is 15 residues. Per germline, CDR1 KGHSH and CDR2 LQKENI. The CDR3 region has the DNA TGTGCCAGCTCACCCAACGGGGCTGGGGCCAACGTCCTGACTTTC. This codes for CASSPNGAGANVLTF.

This chain connects TRBV19 to TRBJ1-5; 7 positions match TRBD1. V lost 7 bases and J lost 4; bases outside the gene matches: 4. The V gene's germline CDR1 is LNHDA and CDR2 SQIVND (reference sequence). This CDR3 comprises 13 residues. CDR3 residues: CASKKQGNQPQHF. CDR3 in DNA: TGTGCCAGTAAGAAACAGGGGAATCAGCCCCAGCATTTT.

V is TRBV6-1 and J is TRBJ1-4; 8 bases are a match to TRBD1. Trimming removed 6 bases from V and 10 bases from J; junction bases left unmatched: 10. The V gene's germline CDR1 is MNHNS and CDR2 SASEGT. The CDR3 runs 14 residues. CDR3 bases: TGTGCCAGCAGCCTAGACAGGGGCTGGCGAAAACTGTTTTTT. Its protein is CASSLDRGWRKLFF.

The chain employs TRBV2 and TRBJ1-4; 10 bases agree with TRBD1. This CDR3 spans 16 amino acids. After removal of 7 bases from V and 3 bases from J, the junction contained 8 bases not matched to a gene. Germline lookup yields CDR1 SNHLY and CDR2 FYNNEI. The CDR3 here is CASMVGQGPPNEKLFF. CDR3 nucleotides: TGTGCCAGCATGGTGGGACAGGGGCCTCCTAATGAAAAACTGTTTTTT. Full variable domain (remainder filled in from reference TRBV2 and TRBJ1-4): EPEVTQTPSHQVTQMGQEVILRCVPISNHLYFYWYRQILGQKVEFLVSFYNNEISEKSEIFDDQFSVERPDGSNFTLKIRSTKLEDSAMYFCASMVGQGPPNEKLFFGSGTQLSVL.

The gene calls are TRBV19 and TRBJ1-4; D remains unclear. The CDR3 runs to 15 residues. V was trimmed by 6 bases and J by 3 bases, leaving 14 bases between them. Germline V CDR1 and CDR2: LNHDA, SQIVND (reference sequence). CDR3 sequence reads: CASRITAVPNEKLFF. CDR3 DNA: TGTGCCAGTAGGATCACAGCAGTCCCTAATGAAAAACTGTTTTTT.

This sequence joins TRBV11-2 and TRBJ2-1; D may be TRBD2 (5 bases). Germline assignment: CDR1 SGHAT and CDR2 FQNNGV. Trimming shortened V by 2 bases and J by 4 bases, and 6 bases separated the two germline ends. This CDR3 is 13 amino acids long. CDR3 DNA sequence: TGTGCCAGCAGCTTAACTAGTTACAATGAGCAGTTCTTC. It is translated as CASSLTSYNEQFF.

The V call is TRBV30, the J call TRBJ2-3, with TRBD1 matching 7 bases. Germline V lookup: CDR1 GTSNPN, CDR2 SVGIG (reference sequence). The CDR3 totals 15 residues. Trimming cost V 2 bases and J 0 bases; bases outside gene matches: 5. The CDR3 here is CAWSLTGASTDTQYF. CDR3 DNA: TGTGCCTGGAGTCTAACAGGGGCTAGCACAGATACGCAGTATTTT.

This rearrangement joins TRBV5-1 to TRBJ1-1; D not certain. In germline, CDR1 is SGHRS, CDR2 YFSETQ. The CDR3 contains 14 residues. V lost 4 bases to trimming and J lost 4 bases, with 14 bases between them. CDR3 protein: CASSSGVMGTEAFF. CDR3 nucleotides: TGCGCCAGCAGCAGCGGGGTCATGGGCACTGAAGCTTTCTTT.

This chain uses TRBV9 with TRBJ2-3; TRBD2 agrees at 8 bases. The CDR3 contains 13 residues. The J segment lost 6 bases and the V segment lost 0 bases, leaving 0 bases of the junction unmatched. The germline gives CDR1 SGDLS, CDR2 YYNGEE. The DNA of the CDR3 is TGTGCCAGCAGCGTAGCGGGGGGGGATACGCAGTATTTT. Its translation is CASSVAGGDTQYF.

The gene calls are TRBV29-1 and TRBJ2-1, with D unresolved. Per germline, CDR1 SQVTM and CDR2 ANQGSEA. V lost 5 bases to trimming and J lost 3 bases, with 11 bases between them. The CDR3 covers 13 residues. CDR3 nucleotides: TGCAGCGTTTGCTTTACAGTCTACAATGAGCAGTTCTTC. Its protein is CSVCFTVYNEQFF.

This clone was detected only once. CDR3 sequence: CASSDSIQGDTEAFF. The CDR3 DNA reads as TGTGCCAGCAGTGATTCTATCCAGGGGGACACTGAAGCTTTCTTT. The V gene is TRBV6-1, the J gene TRBJ1-1, with 7 bases fitting TRBD1. With V trimmed by 3 bases and J by 3 bases, 7 bases remained unmatched. Germline CDR1 MNHNS, CDR2 SASEGT. This CDR3 contains 15 residues.

This chain's CDR3 is CASSYKADRGTEAFF. CDR3 bases: TGTGCCAGCAGTTACAAGGCGGACAGGGGCACTGAAGCTTTCTTT. The genes are TRBV6-5 and TRBJ1-1; TRBD1 matches at 9 bases. The junction had 5 bases not matched to a gene; V was cut back by 2 bases and J by 4 bases. Germline V gene lookup returns CDR1 MNHEY and CDR2 SVGAGI. This CDR3 contains 15 residues.